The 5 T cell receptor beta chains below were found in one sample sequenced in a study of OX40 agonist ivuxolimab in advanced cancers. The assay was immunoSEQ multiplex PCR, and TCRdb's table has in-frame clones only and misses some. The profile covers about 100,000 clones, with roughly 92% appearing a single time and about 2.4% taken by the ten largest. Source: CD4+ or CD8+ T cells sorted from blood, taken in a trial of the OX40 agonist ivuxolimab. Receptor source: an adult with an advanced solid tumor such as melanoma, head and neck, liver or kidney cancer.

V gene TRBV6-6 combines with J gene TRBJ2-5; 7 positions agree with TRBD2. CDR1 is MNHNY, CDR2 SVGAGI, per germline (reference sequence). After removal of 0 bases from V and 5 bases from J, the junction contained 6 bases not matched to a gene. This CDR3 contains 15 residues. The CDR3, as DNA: TGTGCCAGCAGTTACTCGGGGACTACGCCTGAGACCCAGTACTTC. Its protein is CASSYSGTTPETQYF.

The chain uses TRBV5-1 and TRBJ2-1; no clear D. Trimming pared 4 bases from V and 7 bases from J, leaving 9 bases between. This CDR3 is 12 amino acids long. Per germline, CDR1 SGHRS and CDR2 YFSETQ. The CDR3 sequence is CASSLSHNEQFF. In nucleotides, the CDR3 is TGCGCCAGCAGCCTCTCCCATAATGAGCAGTTCTTC.

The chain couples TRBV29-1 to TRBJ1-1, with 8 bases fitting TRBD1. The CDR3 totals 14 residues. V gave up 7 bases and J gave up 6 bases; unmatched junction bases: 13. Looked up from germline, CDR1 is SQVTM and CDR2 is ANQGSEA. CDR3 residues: CSALGVQGGPEAFF. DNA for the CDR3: TGCAGCGCTTTGGGCGTACAGGGGGGCCCTGAAGCTTTCTTT. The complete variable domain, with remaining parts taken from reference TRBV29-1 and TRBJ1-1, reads SAVISQKPSRDICQRGTSLTIQCQVDSQVTMMFWYRQQPGQSLTLIATANQGSEATYESGFVIDKFPISRPNLTFSTLTVSNMSPEDSSIYLCSALGVQGGPEAFFGQGTRLTVV.

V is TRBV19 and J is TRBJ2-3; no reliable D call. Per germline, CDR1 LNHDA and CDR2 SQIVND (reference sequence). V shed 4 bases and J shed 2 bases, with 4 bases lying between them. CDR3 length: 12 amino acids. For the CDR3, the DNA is TGTGCCAGTAGTACCATCACAGATACGCAGTATTTT. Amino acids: CASSTITDTQYF.

CDR3 nucleotides: TGTGCCAGCACGGCTAGCGGTTTTAACGAGCAGTACTTC. Translation: CASTASGFNEQYF. The V call is TRBV13, the J call TRBJ2-7; 7 bases agree with TRBD2. Trimming removed 7 bases from V and 5 bases from J; junction bases left unmatched: 8. The V gene's germline CDR1 is PRHDT and CDR2 FYEKMQ (reference sequence). This CDR3 has 13 amino acids.